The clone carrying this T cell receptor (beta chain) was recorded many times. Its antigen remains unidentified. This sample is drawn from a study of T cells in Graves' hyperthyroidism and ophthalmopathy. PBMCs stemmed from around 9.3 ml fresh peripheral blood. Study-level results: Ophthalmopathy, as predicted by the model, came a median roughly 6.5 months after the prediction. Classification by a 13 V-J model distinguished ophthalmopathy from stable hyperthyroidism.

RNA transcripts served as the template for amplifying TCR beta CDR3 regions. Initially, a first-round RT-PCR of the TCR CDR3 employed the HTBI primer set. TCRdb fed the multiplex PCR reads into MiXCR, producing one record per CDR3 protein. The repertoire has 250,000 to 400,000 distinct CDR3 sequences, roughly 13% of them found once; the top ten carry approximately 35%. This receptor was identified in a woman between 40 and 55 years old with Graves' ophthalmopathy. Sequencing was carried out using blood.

The CDR3 here is CASSTSFGTDTQYF. CDR3 coding DNA: TGTGCCAGCAGTACAAGCTTCGGGACAGATACGCAGTATTTT. This rearrangement joins TRBV2 to TRBJ2-3; D remains unclear. The CDR3 is 14 residues long. Trimming removed 5 bases from V and 3 bases from J, with 12 bases in between. Per germline, CDR1 SNHLY and CDR2 FYNNEI.